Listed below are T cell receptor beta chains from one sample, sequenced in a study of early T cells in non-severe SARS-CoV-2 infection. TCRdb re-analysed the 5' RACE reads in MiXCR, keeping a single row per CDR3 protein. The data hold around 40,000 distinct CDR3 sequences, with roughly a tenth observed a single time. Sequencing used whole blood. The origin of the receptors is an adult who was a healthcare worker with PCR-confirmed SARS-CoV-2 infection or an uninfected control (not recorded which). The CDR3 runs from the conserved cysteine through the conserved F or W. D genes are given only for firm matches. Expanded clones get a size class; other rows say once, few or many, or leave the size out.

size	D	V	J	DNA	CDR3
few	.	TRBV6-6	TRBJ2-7	TGTGCCAGCAGTTACACCCGGGACCCCCACGAGCAGTACTTC	CASSYTRDPHEQYF
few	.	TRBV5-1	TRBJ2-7	TGCGCCAGCAGCTTAACGGTGGGGGAGCAGTACTTC	CASSLTVGEQYF
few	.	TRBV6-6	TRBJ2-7	TGTGCCAGCAGTTTCACGGGGGACCAGTACTTC	CASSFTGDQYF
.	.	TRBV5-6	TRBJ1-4	TGTGCCAGCAGCTTGAAAGCGTTTCGGACTAATGAAAAACTGTTTTTT	CASSLKAFRTNEKLFF
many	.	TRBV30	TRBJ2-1	TGTGCCTGGAGTGTACGAGGGGTGGGCGATGAGCAGTTCTTC	CAWSVRGVGDEQFF
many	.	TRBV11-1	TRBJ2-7	TGTGCCAGCAGTCCAGTTGAAAACTACGAGCAGTACTTC	CASSPVENYEQYF
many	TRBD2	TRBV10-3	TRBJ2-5	TGTGCCATCAGTGATTTGCGGGGGGAAAAAGAGACCCAGTACTTC	CAISDLRGEKETQYF
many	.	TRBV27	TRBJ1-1	TGTGCCAGCAGTCCTTCGATATATCAGTTTAACATGAACACTGAAGCTTTCTTT	CASSPSIYQFNMNTEAFF
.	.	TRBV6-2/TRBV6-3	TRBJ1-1	TGTGCCAGCAGACCCGCCCTGGGAAGCACTGAAGCTTTCTTT	CASRPALGSTEAFF
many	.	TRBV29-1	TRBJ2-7	TGCAGCGTTGCCGGCTCCACGAGCTCCTACGAGCAGTACTTC	CSVAGSTSSYEQYF
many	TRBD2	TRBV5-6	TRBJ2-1	TGTGCCAGCAGCGGTGGCCAGCGGGGGTGGAGCTCCTACAATGAGCAGTTCTTC	CASSGGQRGWSSYNEQFF
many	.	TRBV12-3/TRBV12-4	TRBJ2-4	TGTGCCAGCAGTCGGGGGAGGGCCAAAAACATTCAGTACTTC	CASSRGRAKNIQYF
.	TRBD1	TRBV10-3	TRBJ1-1	TGTGCCATCAGTGCGGGAGACAGGGTTCGGGGTGAAGCTTTCTTT	CAISAGDRVRGEAFF
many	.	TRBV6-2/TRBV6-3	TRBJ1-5	TGTGCCAGCAGTTATCCTTCGCAGTCCCAGCCCCAGCATTTT	CASSYPSQSQPQHF
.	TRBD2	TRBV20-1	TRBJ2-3	TGCAGTGCTAGCGGGGGGGCGGGCACAGATACGCAGTATTTT	CSASGGAGTDTQYF
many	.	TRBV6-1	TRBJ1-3	TGTGCCAGCACAGGGGATTACTCTGTAAACACCATATATTTT	CASTGDYSVNTIYF
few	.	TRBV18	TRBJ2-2	TGTGCCAGCTCACCCAGGGGGGCTGTGGACACCGGGGAGCTGTTTTTT	CASSPRGAVDTGELFF
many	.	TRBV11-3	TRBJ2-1	TGTGCCAGCAGCCCCACGGGGGCGGGAGCTGAGCAGTTCTTC	CASSPTGAGAEQFF
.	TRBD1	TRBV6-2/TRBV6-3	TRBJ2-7	TGTGCCAGCAGGGATACAGGGGCCGTACACCACGAGCAGTACTTC	CASRDTGAVHHEQYF
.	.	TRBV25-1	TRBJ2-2	TGTGCCACCCAGAAAGGGATCGCCGGGGAGCTGTTTTTT	CATQKGIAGELFF
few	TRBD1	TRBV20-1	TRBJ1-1	TGCAGTGCTGACAGGGCGGAGGACACTGAAGCTTTCTTT	CSADRAEDTEAFF
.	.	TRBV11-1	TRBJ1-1	TGTGCCAGCAGCTTAGAATCTCTACAGAACACTGAAGCTTTCTTT	CASSLESLQNTEAFF
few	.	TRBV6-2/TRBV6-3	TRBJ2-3	TGTGCCAGCAGCTCCCGAGATACGCAGTATTTT	CASSSRDTQYF
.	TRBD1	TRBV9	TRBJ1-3	TGTGCCAGCAGCGTGGACAGGGGGCGAGCTGGAAACACCATATATTTT	CASSVDRGRAGNTIYF
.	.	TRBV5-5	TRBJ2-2	TGTGCCAGCAGCCGTAGCGGTTCGAACACCGGGGAGCTGTTTTTT	CASSRSGSNTGELFF
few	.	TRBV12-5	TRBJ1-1	TGTGCTAGTGGTTTCGAGCCCACAAAAGCTTTCTTT	CASGFEPTKAFF
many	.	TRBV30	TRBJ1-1	TGTGCCTGGAGTGTTGGGGTCACTGAAGCTTTCTTT	CAWSVGVTEAFF
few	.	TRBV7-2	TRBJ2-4	TGTGCCAGCAGCTCTGACACTACCAAAAACATTCAGTACTTC	CASSSDTTKNIQYF
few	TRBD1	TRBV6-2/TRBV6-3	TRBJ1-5	TGTGCCAGCAGTCCTCCGGGACAGGGCCATCAGCCCCAGCATTTT	CASSPPGQGHQPQHF